The 28 T cell receptor beta chains in this list originate from one sample, sequenced in a study of CD8 T cells in Susac syndrome (dated by TCRdb to the late 2010s). The library relied on the immunoSEQ multiplex PCR assay. RNA was extracted using the RNeasy kit, and about 0.5 to 1 ug of the RNA was reverse transcribed with random hexamers. The raw public data were reprocessed by TCRdb itself: fastp quality trimming at Q25, MiXCR clonotype calling, in-frame beta chains only. Every CDR3 protein is listed once, alongside the most common genes and DNA of its rows. The sample table shows about 50,000 distinct CDR3 sequences, and roughly 93% are seen once. Jointly, the top ten make up about 0.54% of the sample. The sequenced sample consisted of CD8+ T cells from PBMCs. The receptors shown here come from a human donor with multiple sclerosis.

Only one count was recorded for this clonotype. This chain connects TRBV6-5 to TRBJ2-1; D is possibly TRBD1 (5 bases). The germline CDR1 and CDR2 sequences are MNHEY and SVGAGI. Trimming left V 4 bases short and J 1 base short, with 8 bases between. The CDR3 contains 14 residues. The CDR3 spells CASSSQGSYNEQFF. Here the CDR3 DNA reads TGTGCCAGCAGTTCCCAGGGATCCTACAATGAGCAGTTCTTC.

This clonotype was counted once. The chain joins TRBV4-1 to TRBJ2-6; D is unresolved. Germline V gives CDR1 MGHRA, CDR2 YSYEKL. CDR3 length equals 17 residues. Trimming removed 6 bases from V and 0 bases from J, with 15 bases in between. The CDR3 DNA is TGCGCCAGCAGGGCCCCAACAGCCGCCTCTGGGGCCAACGTCCTGACTTTC. This gives the protein CASRAPTAASGANVLTF.

This chain connects TRBV29-1 to TRBJ1-2, with unresolved D. Trimming took off 0 bases at V and 8 bases at J, with 13 bases between the two ends. The CDR3 has 13 residues. CDR1 and CDR2 from the germline V gene are SQVTM and ANQGSEA. CDR3 DNA sequence: TGCAGCGTTGAAGATCGGAAGGGTCGCGGCTACACCTTC. Translated: CSVEDRKGRGYTF.

The chain couples TRBV12-3 or TRBV12-4 to TRBJ2-5; D remains unclear. Trimming cost V 4 bases and J 4 bases, with 19 bases left between them. This CDR3 contains 16 residues. The CDR3 DNA reads TGTGCCAGCAGTTCCCCATTCCGGCGTCATCCAGAGACCCAGTACTTC. This encodes CASSSPFRRHPETQYF.

The chain joins TRBV28 to TRBJ2-4, with unresolved D. This CDR3 has 12 residues. V shed 2 bases and J shed 9 bases, with 8 bases lying between them. Germline-derived CDR1 and CDR2 are MDHEN and SYDVKM. The chain's CDR3 is CASSLTFGIQYF. The CDR3 DNA follows: TGTGCCAGCAGTTTAACGTTTGGCATTCAGTACTTC.

As concerns this clonotype: A junction boundary mismatches the germline segment, possibly from a read error. This chain uses TRBV29-1 with TRBJ2-3; possibly TRBD2 for D (6 bases). In germline, CDR1 is SQVTM, CDR2 ANQGSEA. This CDR3 has 16 amino acids. CDR3 DNA sequence: TGCAGCGCTGAAAAGCCTTCGGACTATAGCACAGATACGCAGTATTTT. Protein sequence: CSAEKPSDYSTDTQYF.

This clonotype was found a few times. The chain links TRBV29-1 to TRBJ2-1; the D is unclear. Between the trimmed V and J ends, which lost 4 bases and 1 base, there was a span of 2 bases. Germline lookup yields CDR1 SQVTM and CDR2 ANQGSEA. The CDR3 covers 11 residues. For the CDR3, the DNA is TGCAGCGTTGGATCCTACAATGAGCAGTTCTTC. Translated, it gives CSVGSYNEQFF.

V gene TRBV6-2 or TRBV6-3 combines with J gene TRBJ2-1, with TRBD1 as a possible D gene (6 bases). The CDR3 runs 15 residues. Trimming removed 3 bases from V and 2 bases from J, with 11 bases in between. The germline gives CDR1 MNHEY, CDR2 SVGEGT. CDR3 sequence: CASSYLDSAYNEQFF. CDR3 nucleotide sequence: TGTGCCAGCAGTTATCTGGACAGCGCCTACAATGAGCAGTTCTTC.

This chain joins TRBV7-9 and TRBJ2-2; D unresolved. Looked up from germline, CDR1 is SEHNR and CDR2 is FQNEAQ (reference sequence). This CDR3 region has 14 residues. The ends were cut back, 2 bases at V and 6 bases at J, with 10 bases in the middle. CDR3 bases: TGTGCCAGCAGCTTACTACCCCTGGCCGGGGAGCTGTTTTTT. It translates to CASSLLPLAGELFF.

This rearrangement joins TRBV20-1 to TRBJ1-2; D is uncertain. The germline V gene encodes CDR1 DFQATT and CDR2 SNEGSKA (reference sequence). The length of the CDR3 is 10 residues. Trimming left V 3 bases short and J 5 bases short, with 4 bases between. The CDR3 DNA follows: TGCAGTGCTAGGGCATATGGCTACACCTTC. It specifies CSARAYGYTF.

The chain joins TRBV29-1 to TRBJ1-1; D perhaps matches TRBD1 (6 bases). CDR1 is SQVTM and CDR2 is ANQGSEA in the germline V gene. The CDR3 is 13 amino acids. V gave up 6 bases and J gave up 3 bases, with 14 bases separating them. In DNA, the CDR3 is TGCAGCGTGCGGGGGGGCCTGGACACTGAAGCTTTCTTT. Its protein product is CSVRGGLDTEAFF.

The V and J genes are TRBV7-9 and TRBJ2-7, with 7 positions matching TRBD1. The length of the CDR3 is 14 residues. Trimming at V came to 5 bases and at J to 4 bases, leaving 8 bases not matched to a gene. Germline lookup yields CDR1 SEHNR and CDR2 FQNEAQ (reference sequence). The DNA of the CDR3 is TGTGCCAGCAGCGGGACAGAAAGATTATACGAGCAGTACTTC. It encodes CASSGTERLYEQYF.

The chain links TRBV27 to TRBJ2-3; D unresolved. This CDR3 comprises 15 residues. V dropped 4 bases and J dropped 0 bases, with 11 bases sitting between them. CDR1 MNHEY and CDR2 SMNVEV come from the germline V gene (reference sequence). This CDR3 reads CASSSLQLSTDTQYF. The DNA for the CDR3 is TGTGCCAGCAGTTCGCTACAGCTCAGCACAGATACGCAGTATTTT.

J is TRBJ1-2 and V is TRBV5-6; 7 bases align to TRBD1. Per the germline V gene, CDR1 is SGHDT and CDR2 is YYEEEE. CDR3 length: 17 amino acids. J lost 1 base, V lost 7 bases, and 16 bases had no gene match. CDR3 residues: CASDALTGTEFNYGYTF. The CDR3 region has the DNA TGTGCCAGCGACGCCCTAACCGGGACAGAATTTAACTATGGCTACACCTTC. The whole variable domain, remainder taken from reference TRBV5-6 and TRBJ1-2, is DAGVTQSPTHLIKTRGQQVTLRCSPKSGHDTVSWYQQALGQGPQFIFQYYEEEERQRGNFPDRFSGHQFPNYSSELNVNALLLGDSALYLCASDALTGTEFNYGYTFGSGTRLTVV.

The V gene is TRBV28, the J gene TRBJ2-1; no reliable D call. CDR1 is MDHEN, CDR2 SYDVKM, per germline. This CDR3 comprises 14 residues. With 10 bases removed from V and 2 bases from J, the gap between germline ends came to 15 bases. The CDR3 reads CAIASYPPYNEQFF. In DNA, the CDR3 is TGTGCCATTGCGTCCTATCCTCCCTACAATGAGCAGTTCTTC.

This sequence joins TRBV7-9 and TRBJ1-3; D gene ambiguous. From germline, CDR1 is SEHNR and CDR2 FQNEAQ (reference sequence). This CDR3 region has 15 residues. Trimming took 5 bases from V and 4 from J, leaving 15 bases between them. Here the CDR3 reads CASSPARVGGNTIYF. The DNA of the CDR3 is TGTGCCAGCAGCCCCGCCCGCGTCGGGGGAAACACCATATATTTT.

This clonotype was counted a single time. The chain combines TRBV16 with TRBJ1-2; 7 bases map to TRBD1. V shed 4 bases and J 6 bases; nucleotides not matched to a gene: 11. The CDR3 consists of 15 residues. CDR1 is KGHSY and CDR2 is FQNENV in the germline V gene. The DNA for the CDR3 is TGTGCCAGCAGCCTGCAAGGGGCAGGGGGAAATGGCTACACCTTC. It specifies CASSLQGAGGNGYTF. The full variable domain, with the rest looked up from reference TRBV16 and TRBJ1-2, is GEEVAQTPKHLVRGEGQKAKLYCAPIKGHSYVFWYQQVLKNEFKFLISFQNENVFDETGMPKERFSAKCLPNSPCSLEIQATKLEDSAVYFCASSLQGAGGNGYTFGSGTRLTVV.

This rearrangement joins TRBV7-9 to TRBJ1-5, with D uncertain. Trimming stripped 4 bases from V and 0 bases from J, with 10 bases between. The CDR3 runs 15 residues. From germline, CDR1 is SEHNR and CDR2 FQNEAQ (reference sequence). This chain's CDR3 is CASSSTHNSNQPQHF. For the CDR3, the DNA is TGTGCCAGCAGCTCTACGCATAATAGCAATCAGCCCCAGCATTTT.

The V gene is TRBV6-4, the J gene TRBJ2-3; no clear D gene. V lost 0 bases to trimming and J lost 8 bases, with 15 bases between them. This CDR3 contains 15 residues. Per the germline V gene, CDR1 is MRHNA and CDR2 is SNTAGT. The CDR3 nucleotides read TGTGCCAGCAGTGACTCGTTGGATGGATCGGGTACGCAGTATTTT. Translated: CASSDSLDGSGTQYF.

J is TRBJ2-7 and V is TRBV20-1; D possibly corresponds to TRBD2 (6 bases). Trimming pared 5 bases from V and 0 bases from J, leaving 8 bases between. This CDR3 is built from 12 residues. Per the germline V gene, CDR1 is DFQATT and CDR2 is SNEGSKA (reference sequence). The CDR3 region is CSAPGLSYEQYF. The CDR3 DNA is TGCAGTGCTCCGGGACTCTCCTACGAGCAGTACTTC.

The chain has TRBV12-2 and TRBJ1-5; TRBD1 is the table's D call, not checked against the DNA. TRBV12-2 represents a pseudogene. This CDR3 has 14 residues. CDR3 sequence reads: CASRLEYRIQPQHF. The CDR3 coding sequence is TGTGCAAGTCGCTTAGAGTACAGGATTCAGCCCCAGCATTTT.

CDR3 DNA: TGTGCCAGCAGCTTGGGGACAGGGGATACAGATACGCAGTATTTT. Amino acid sequence: CASSLGTGDTDTQYF. The chain uses TRBV7-6 and TRBJ2-3; the match to TRBD1 covers 10 bases. Per germline, CDR1 SGHVS and CDR2 FNYEAQ. The CDR3 contains 15 residues. The V segment lost 3 bases and the J segment 3 bases; nucleotides outside the gene matches: 3.

The CDR3 sequence: CASKGRGNSNYGYTF. The CDR3 region has the DNA TGTGCCAGCAAGGGCAGGGGAAATTCTAACTATGGCTACACCTTC. The V call is TRBV2, the J call TRBJ1-2, with a weak D call TRBD1 (6 bases). Trimming shortened V by 7 bases and J by 0 bases, and 15 bases separated the two germline ends. The germline gives CDR1 SNHLY, CDR2 FYNNEI. CDR3 size: 15 residues.

The chain couples TRBV4-3 to TRBJ1-6, with TRBD1 matching over 7 bases. This CDR3 has 16 residues. V lost 4 bases and J lost 10; bases outside the gene matches: 13. Germline CDR1 and CDR2: LGHNA and YSLEER. As DNA, the CDR3 is TGCGCCAGCAGCCGGTCGACAGGGCTTAAACAATCACCCCTCCACTTT. Its protein product is CASSRSTGLKQSPLHF.

This rearrangement joins TRBV18 to TRBJ1-1; 9 positions match TRBD1. Germline trimming cut 3 bases from V and 1 base from J; bases unmatched to any gene: 9. Germline V gives CDR1 KGHSH, CDR2 LQKENI. The CDR3 runs 17 residues. The CDR3 loop is CASSPRTGEGANTEAFF. CDR3 bases: TGTGCCAGCTCACCCCGGACAGGGGAAGGGGCGAACACTGAAGCTTTCTTT.

The chain has TRBV7-9 and TRBJ1-6; the D is unclear. Germline V gives CDR1 SEHNR, CDR2 FQNEAQ (reference sequence). This CDR3 comprises 16 residues. Trimming took off 4 bases at V and 0 bases at J, with 10 bases between the two ends. In DNA form, the CDR3 reads TGTGCCAGCAGCTCAATAGAGAGCTCCTATAATTCACCCCTCCACTTT. Translation: CASSSIESSYNSPLHF.

The chain's CDR3 is CASKVEYLMNTEAFF. CDR3 bases: TGTGCCAGTAAGGTGGAATACCTCATGAACACTGAAGCTTTCTTT. The gene calls are TRBV27 and TRBJ1-1; D not certain. This CDR3 comprises 15 residues. Germline V gives CDR1 MNHEY, CDR2 SMNVEV (reference sequence). Trimming took off 9 bases at V and 0 bases at J, with 17 bases between the two ends.

V usage is TRBV5-6 and J usage is TRBJ1-2; perhaps TRBD1 as D (5 bases). V lost 0 bases to trimming and J lost 5 bases, with 14 bases between them. This CDR3 comprises 15 residues. Germline loops: CDR1 SGHDT, CDR2 YYEEEE. The CDR3 reads CASSLEGTGGYGYTF. The CDR3 DNA is TGTGCCAGCAGCTTGGAGGGGACCGGAGGATATGGCTACACCTTC.